Listed below are T cell receptor beta chains from one sample, sequenced in a study of blood T cells in healthy people across ages. MiXCR, run by TCRdb on the 5' RACE reads, gives a single entry per CDR3 protein. The repertoire holds 850,000 or so distinct CDR3 sequences, with 29% as singletons. Sequencing input: blood. The receptors derive from a woman older than 75 in good health. Each CDR3 is given with its conserved first and last residue. The D gene is left open where the match is weak. Clone size, where shown, is once, few, many, or a class for clones that have expanded.

V gene	D gene	clone size	J gene	CDR3 DNA	CDR3 protein
TRBV7-2	TRBD2	once	TRBJ2-5	TGTGCCAACAGCCTAGAGCGACTGGCGGGGGGGCGAGGAGAGACCCAGTACTTC	CANSLERLAGGRGETQYF
TRBV6-2/TRBV6-3	.	.	TRBJ1-1	TGTGCCAGCACCAAGCGGAACACTGAAGCTTTCTTT	CASTKRNTEAFF
TRBV7-2	.	many	TRBJ2-5	TGTGCCAGCAGCGGCTCCAGTGGCCGAGAGACCCAGTACTTC	CASSGSSGRETQYF
TRBV5-1	.	many	TRBJ2-5	TGCGCCAGCAGCTCCCTGGGTCTTCAAGAGACCCAGTACTTC	CASSSLGLQETQYF
TRBV20-1	TRBD1	.	TRBJ1-1	TGCAGTGCTAGCTGGACACAGGGGGCCACTGAAGCTTTCTTT	CSASWTQGATEAFF
TRBV20-1	.	many	TRBJ2-7	TGCAGTGGGGGGGACAGCACCCCTTCTTCCACCTACGAGCAGTACTTC	CSGGDSTPSSTYEQYF
TRBV6-2/TRBV6-3	.	.	TRBJ2-1	TGTGCCAGCAGTCTCCGTCGGGGCAACATATACAATGAGCAGTTCTTC	CASSLRRGNIYNEQFF
TRBV20-1	.	few	TRBJ1-2	TGCAGTGCTAGAGGAACCGGGACACGGTACGGCTACACCTTC	CSARGTGTRYGYTF
TRBV6-1	.	.	TRBJ2-6	TGTGCCAGCACCGCAGGGGAGCTCTCTGGGGCCAACGTCCTGACTTTC	CASTAGELSGANVLTF
TRBV7-9	TRBD1	.	TRBJ2-3	TGTGCCAGCAGCGGACAGGGATTTACTAGCACAGATACGCAGTATTTT	CASSGQGFTSTDTQYF
TRBV27	TRBD2	.	TRBJ2-1	TGTGCCAGCAGTTTAAGAGGACTAGCTGTCAATGGGCAGTTCTTC	CASSLRGLAVNGQFF
TRBV11-2	.	many	TRBJ1-2	TGTGCCAGCAGCCCCCGGACAGTCCGAAATGGCTACACCTTC	CASSPRTVRNGYTF
TRBV20-1	TRBD1	many	TRBJ2-7	TGCAGTGCTAGAGATCGCCTAGGACAGGGAGGTTCGCACATACGCGAGCAGTACTTC	CSARDRLGQGGSHIREQYF
TRBV6-5	.	many	TRBJ1-1	TGTGCCACCTCAGTGGGCCCCAGGGTAGGCACTGAAGCTTTCTTT	CATSVGPRVGTEAFF
TRBV5-6	.	.	TRBJ1-5	TGTGCCAGCAGTTCGGGACCGGGGCCCCAGCATTTT	CASSSGPGPQHF
TRBV27	.	.	TRBJ1-6	TGTGCCAGCAGTTATGAGCGGGTTGGAAATTCACCCCTCCACTTT	CASSYERVGNSPLHF
TRBV20-1	.	.	TRBJ1-2	TGCAGCGCTAGAGATCAGCGGCAGGGAGAGTACTATGGCTACACCTTC	CSARDQRQGEYYGYTF
TRBV6-6	TRBD1	.	TRBJ1-2	TGTGCCAGCAGTCCCACTAGCGGGACAGTGGGTAACTATGGCTACACCTTC	CASSPTSGTVGNYGYTF
TRBV5-5	TRBD2	.	TRBJ2-2	TGTGCCAGCAGCTTGGCCTTATCGGGGGGGTTCATGAACACCGGGGAGCTGTTTTTT	CASSLALSGGFMNTGELFF
TRBV2	.	many	TRBJ2-3	TGTGCCAGCAGTCGACTCGATACGCAGTATTTT	CASSRLDTQYF
TRBV11-2	.	many	TRBJ2-7	TGTGCCAGCAGTCCCGGGATCTACTACGAGCAGTACTTC	CASSPGIYYEQYF
TRBV10-3	.	many	TRBJ2-1	TGTGCCATCAGTGATACTGGCAATGAGCAGTTCTTC	CAISDTGNEQFF
TRBV20-1	.	many	TRBJ1-6	TGCAGTGCTAGAGTGGGCTATAATTCACCCCTCCACTTT	CSARVGYNSPLHF
TRBV7-9	TRBD1	many	TRBJ2-7	TGTGCCAGCAGCAACGGGGGACAGGGGACAAGCTCCTACGAGCAGTACTTC	CASSNGGQGTSSYEQYF
TRBV7-3	.	.	TRBJ2-6	TGTGCCAGCAGCCCTCCAATTCCTGGGGCCAACGTCCGGACTTTC	CASSPPIPGANVRTF
TRBV3-1	TRBD1	.	TRBJ1-3	TGTGCCAGCAGCCTTCATTCGGGACAGGGCGCTACCATATATTTT	CASSLHSGQGATIYF
TRBV3-1	.	.	TRBJ2-2	TGTGCCAGCAGCCAAGACAGATTTAGGACGAACACCGGGGAGCTGTTTTTT	CASSQDRFRTNTGELFF
TRBV12-3/TRBV12-4	TRBD2	many	TRBJ2-1	TGTGCCAGCAGTGTCGGGCTAGCGGGGAGCAATGAGCAGTTCTTC	CASSVGLAGSNEQFF
TRBV4-3	.	.	TRBJ2-7	TGCGCCAGCAGCCAAGCTCACCTAAGCTACGAGCAGTACTTC	CASSQAHLSYEQYF
TRBV20-1	.	few	TRBJ2-1	TGCAGTGCTAGAGATTTGCGGAACTCCTACAATGAGCAGTTCTTC	CSARDLRNSYNEQFF